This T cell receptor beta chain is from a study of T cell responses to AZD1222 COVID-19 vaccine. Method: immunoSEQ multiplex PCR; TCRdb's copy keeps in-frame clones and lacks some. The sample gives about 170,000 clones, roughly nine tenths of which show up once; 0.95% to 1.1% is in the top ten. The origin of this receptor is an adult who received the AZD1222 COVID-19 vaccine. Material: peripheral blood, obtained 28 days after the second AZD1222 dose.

This chain's CDR3 is CASSPVEGSSNQPQHF. In DNA, the CDR3 is TGCGCCAGCAGCCCAGTAGAAGGGTCTAGCAATCAGCCCCAGCATTTT. The chain links TRBV4-1 to TRBJ1-5; D unclear. The ends were cut back, 4 bases at V and 0 bases at J, with 13 bases in the middle. The CDR3 contains 16 residues. CDR1 and CDR2 (germline): MGHRA, YSYEKL.